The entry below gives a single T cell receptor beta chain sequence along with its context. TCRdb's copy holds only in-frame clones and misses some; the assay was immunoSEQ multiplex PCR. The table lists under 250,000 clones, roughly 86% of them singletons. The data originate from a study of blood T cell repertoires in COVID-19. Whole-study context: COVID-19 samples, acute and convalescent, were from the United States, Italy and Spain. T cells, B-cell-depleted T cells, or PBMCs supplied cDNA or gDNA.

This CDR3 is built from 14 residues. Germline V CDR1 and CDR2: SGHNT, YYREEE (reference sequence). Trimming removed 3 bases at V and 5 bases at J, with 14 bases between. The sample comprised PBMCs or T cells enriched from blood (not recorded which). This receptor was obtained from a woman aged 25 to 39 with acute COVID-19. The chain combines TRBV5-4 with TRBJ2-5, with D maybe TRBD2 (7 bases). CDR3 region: CASSSPGGGETQYF. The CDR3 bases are TGTGCCAGCAGCTCCCCGGGGGGCGGGGAGACCCAGTACTTC.